One TCR beta chain is described in this entry. This entry is derived from a study of control samples from healthy donors and cancer patients. Generated by immunoSEQ multiplex PCR, the TCRdb table keeps only in-frame clones and is missing some. This sample carries about 38,000 clones, over 70% of them seen once, and the ten largest clones take 20% to 25%. The V end was cut by 2 bases, the J end by 0 bases, with 5 bases between. The CDR3 runs 14 residues. The germline V gene has CDR1 MNHEY and CDR2 SVGAGI. The material sequenced was PBMCs. The sequence was collected from a woman aged 55-70 years with lung cancer. The gene calls are TRBV6-5 and TRBJ1-3; D gene ambiguous. CDR3 nucleotide sequence: TGTGCCAGCAGTTACGGGGACTCTGGAAACACCATATATTTT. As protein: CASSYGDSGNTIYF.